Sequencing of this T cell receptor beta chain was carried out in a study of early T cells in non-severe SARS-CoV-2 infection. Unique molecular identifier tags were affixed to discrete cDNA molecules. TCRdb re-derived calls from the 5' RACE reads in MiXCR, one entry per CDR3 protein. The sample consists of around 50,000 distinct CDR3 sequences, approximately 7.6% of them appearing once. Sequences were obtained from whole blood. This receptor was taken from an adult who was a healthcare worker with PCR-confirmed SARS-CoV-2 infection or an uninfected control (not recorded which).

CDR3 in DNA: TGTGCCAGCAGGCAGATTGGGGCTAGTAGCACAGATACGCAGTATTTT. Protein: CASRQIGASSTDTQYF. J is TRBJ2-3 and V is TRBV2; possibly TRBD1 for D (5 bases). This CDR3 is 16 amino acids long. The germline V gene encodes CDR1 SNHLY and CDR2 FYNNEI. V was trimmed by 6 bases and J by 0 bases, leaving 16 bases between them.